The 3 T cell receptor beta chains listed next were all sequenced from one sample in a study of read filtering for tumor transcriptome and immune sequencing. From roughly 390 ng of RNA, a library with molecular barcoded alpha/delta and beta/gamma adaptors was made. TCRdb reprocessed the reads via MiXCR and lists one record per CDR3 protein. The table has fewer than 45,000 distinct CDR3 sequences, 13% seen once; the top ten hold 30%. Sequenced sample: a population of CD138-negative cells sorted from bone marrow. These receptors were obtained from a donor over 35 with multiple myeloma.

The gene calls are TRBV28 and TRBJ2-1; D is undetermined. CDR3 length equals 11 residues. V lost 1 base and J lost 8, with 3 bases in between. In germline, CDR1 is MDHEN, CDR2 SYDVKM. The CDR3 loop reads CASSLFYEQFF. CDR3 coding DNA: TGTGCCAGCAGTTTATTCTATGAGCAGTTCTTC. Variable domain in full (rest from reference TRBV28 and TRBJ2-1): DVKVTQSSRYLVKRTGEKVFLECVQDMDHENMFWYRQDPGLGLRLIYFSYDVKMKEKGDIPEGYSVSREKKERFSLILESASTNQTSMYLCASSLFYEQFFGPGTRLTVL.

The sample holds many counts of this clonotype. The V gene is TRBV29-1, the J gene TRBJ2-3; no firm D call. The CDR3 has 13 residues. V was trimmed by 4 bases and J by 6 bases, leaving 14 bases between them. Germline CDR1 and CDR2: SQVTM and ANQGSEA. CDR3 in DNA: TGCAGCGTTGGCCCCCGGGCTGGGGATACGCAGTATTTT. It specifies CSVGPRAGDTQYF.

This clonotype has ten or more counts. The J gene is TRBJ1-5, the V gene TRBV28; D remains ambiguous. Germline V gene data show CDR1 as MDHEN and CDR2 as SYDVKM. This CDR3 is 13 amino acids long. V was cut by 6 bases and J by 4 bases, with 10 bases left in between. CDR3 residues: CASRPRVNQPQHF. The CDR3 DNA is TGTGCCAGCAGGCCTAGGGTGAATCAGCCCCAGCATTTT.